This T cell receptor beta chain emerged from a study of identical twins. Via MiXCR, TCRdb re-called the 5' RACE reads, giving one row per CDR3 protein. The repertoire holds approximately 210,000 distinct CDR3 sequences, with 6% to 7% as singletons. This CDR3 has 15 residues. Germline V lookup: CDR1 LGHNA, CDR2 YSLEER. Deletions cut 0 bases from V and 8 bases from J, with 13 bases between. In this sample, this clonotype turned up many times. These data also formed part of another study, on T cells expressing NK-cell markers.

V is TRBV4-3 and J is TRBJ1-4, with D hard to call. The sequence came from a woman younger than 30 in good health. Material for sequencing was CD8+ T cells sorted from blood. CDR3 sequence reads: CASSQEDGFWEKLFF. CDR3 bases: TGCGCCAGCAGCCAAGAGGACGGTTTTTGGGAAAAACTGTTTTTT.